This T cell receptor beta chain was identified during a study of shared clonotypes between healthy human individuals. In the study overall: Per-donor plates numbered three CD4 naive, three CD4 memory, two CD8 naive and one CD8 memory. Points from the study as a whole: Memory subsets had estimated richness that was generally smaller than that of naive subsets. Enrolling few donors narrowed the genetic and exposure-history diversity that was represented.

The V gene's germline CDR1 is DFQATT and CDR2 SNEGSKA (reference sequence). Trimming removed 7 bases at V and 5 bases at J, with 12 bases between. This CDR3 is built from 11 residues. Clones were read by immunoSEQ multiplex PCR, and TCRdb kept only the in-frame ones, dropping some. The table includes roughly 1,500,000 clones, 98% to 99% detected once. Of note for this clone: The antigen remains undetermined.

CD4+ cell separation produced CD45RA+ naive and CD45RA-negative memory subsets. The sequenced material came from naive CD4+ T cells sorted from blood. The subset here: CD45RA+ positively selected. The chain links TRBV20-1 to TRBJ2-7; unclear D gene. The receptor's source is a man aged 30 to 39 in good health. The CDR3 region has the DNA TGCAGTGAAAGGCGTGATAACGAGCAGTACTTC. This translates into CSERRDNEQYF.